This T cell receptor (beta chain) was obtained from a study of cytomegalovirus exposure and HLA in healthy donors (dated by TCRdb to about 2017). Broadly, across the study: The roughly 670 repertoires of the first cohort and the 120 validation repertoires were produced on the same platform, according to a later analysis. Along with the roughly 670-subject first cohort, a separate validation cohort of over a hundred different subjects was used. To predict cytomegalovirus infection status, the study brought together high-throughput TCR immunosequencing, statistical association of individual TCRs with disease status, and machine learning. The study aimed to test whether cataloging public T cell receptors could reveal signatures of past pathogen exposure. Points the paper makes about the study in general: The classifier was reported to diagnose cytomegalovirus status with high specificity and sensitivity in both the original cohort and the validation cohort. The authors suggested that the approach could potentially be generalized to other disease states and immunological phenotypes. A later analysis lacked HLA typing for the validation cohort, so it scored co-occurrence in that cohort across all 110 or so repertoires. Most TCR sequences were observed very rarely across donors, whereas some public TCRs were present in many individuals. In vitro tests confirmed that a few of the cytomegalovirus-associated TCR beta chains recognize cytomegalovirus antigens. A total of fewer than 200 TCR beta chains were listed by the study as associated with cytomegalovirus. In a later analysis, TCRs clustered in the first cohort were found to also tend to co-occur in the roughly 130 validation repertoires, with 90% to 95% of cluster scores above 0.

Turning to this clone: There is no known antigen for this receptor. Base qualities are not provided; no much larger clone lies one nucleotide away.

Taken from the germline V gene, the CDR1 and CDR2 loops are SGHVS and FNYEAQ. V is shortened by 7 bases, J by 1 base, and the region joining them spans 7 bases. The CDR3 has 12 amino acids, counting the end cysteine and phenylalanine. The kept DNA is CDR3 alone, 36 bases in frame from the first base. The donors belonged to the validation cohort of under 150 subjects, which was separate from the roughly 700-subject first cohort. The library was prepared using the immunoSEQ multiplex PCR assay. The original pipeline was this. To diagnose cytomegalovirus status from the catalog of TCR beta chain sequences, a statistical classification framework was built. TCRdb's version of the immuneACCESS table is confined to in-frame rearrangements and falls short of the full clone set. An unresolved V gene accounts for under half of the shortfall where checked; the remainder is of unknown origin. Clone size and the V and J calls come from that table; the DNA yielded D and trimming. For this sample the table gives 70,000 to 75,000 clones, of which around 94% were detected only once. 1.5% to 2% of the sample lies in the top ten.

Sequencing was done on a sample of PBMCs. The chain links TRBV7-6 with TRBJ2-5, with the D gene too uncertain to name. This clonotype originated in a woman under 30 in good health and CMV-seropositive. The DNA is TGTGCCAGCACTAGGATCCAAGAGACCCAGTACTTC. This sequence encodes CASTRIQETQYF.